The rows below give T cell receptor beta chains drawn from one sample of a study of brain T cells in children with intractable seizures. Sequenced by immunoSEQ multiplex PCR; TCRdb stores in-frame clones only, minus some. The profile covers under 400,000 clones, with roughly 92% appearing a single time and 4.5% to 7% taken by the ten largest. The input for sequencing was peripheral blood, taken about 5 months after surgery. The receptors derive from a boy under three years old with tuberous sclerosis and intractable seizures. Both conserved end residues are part of each CDR3. Fields, in order: V gene, D gene, J gene, clone size, CDR3 protein, CDR3 DNA. A D gene is named only where the DNA matches it firmly. For some rows the clone size is stated as once, few or many, or as a class when expanded; others skip it.

>TRBV7-2|NA|TRBJ2-5|NA
CASSPTLGLLRETQYF
TGTGCCAGCAGTCCAACCTTGGGTCTCCTGAGAGAGACCCAGTACTTC
>TRBV12-3/TRBV12-4|NA|TRBJ1-2|NA
CASSLGRGTF
TGTGCCAGCAGTCTAGGTCGGGGGACCTTC
>TRBV6-5|NA|TRBJ1-1|NA
CASSPSRGDTEAFF
TGTGCCAGCAGTCCCTCCCGGGGGGACACTGAAGCTTTCTTT
>TRBV5-1|NA|TRBJ2-3|NA
CASRVSDTQYF
TGCGCCAGCAGGGTGTCAGATACGCAGTATTTT
>TRBV19|NA|TRBJ1-4|once
CASSIRQSNEKLFF
TGTGCCAGTAGTATCCGACAGTCTAATGAAAAACTGTTTTTT
>TRBV7-8|TRBD1|TRBJ1-5|NA
CASREGWTGDSNQPQHF
TGTGCCAGCAGGGAAGGGTGGACAGGCGATAGCAATCAGCCCCAGCATTTT
>TRBV9|NA|TRBJ2-1|NA
CASSGTGSSYNEQFF
TGTGCCAGCAGCGGAACAGGGAGCTCCTACAATGAGCAGTTCTTC
>TRBV19|NA|TRBJ1-4|NA
CASSPTPTNEKLFF
TGTGCCAGTAGTCCAACTCCGACTAATGAAAAACTGTTTTTT
>TRBV5-1|NA|TRBJ2-7|NA
CASSFERYYEQYF
TGCGCCAGCAGCTTCGAACGGTACTACGAGCAGTACTTC
>TRBV28|TRBD2|TRBJ2-1|NA
CASNPGTSGRKWNFNEQFF
TGTGCCAGCAACCCCGGGACTAGCGGGAGGAAATGGAATTTTAATGAGCAGTTCTTC
>TRBV4-1|NA|TRBJ2-7|NA
CASSQDLIKGPQYF
TGCGCCAGCAGCCAGGACTTAATTAAGGGCCCTCAGTACTTC
>TRBV6-5|NA|TRBJ2-7|NA
CASSKGLVSSYEQYF
TGTGCCAGCAGCAAAGGTTTGGTGAGCTCCTACGAGCAGTACTTC
>TRBV5-1|NA|TRBJ1-2|NA
CASSLAQGRNYGYTF
TGCGCCAGCAGCTTGGCACAGGGACGGAACTATGGCTACACCTTC
>TRBV27|NA|TRBJ2-1|once
CASSRQTVSYNEQFF
TGTGCCAGCAGTCGTCAGACAGTTTCCTACAATGAGCAGTTCTTC
>TRBV27|NA|TRBJ2-1|NA
CASSLSWGVNEQFF
TGTGCCAGCAGTTTATCCTGGGGGGTAAATGAGCAGTTCTTC
>TRBV19|NA|TRBJ1-4|once
CASKTTWVANEKLFF
TGTGCCAGTAAAACCACTTGGGTTGCGAATGAAAAACTGTTTTTT
>TRBV2|TRBD1|TRBJ1-6|NA
CASRIQGWSPLHF
TGTGCCAGCAGAATACAGGGGTGGTCACCCCTCCACTTT
>TRBV29-1|TRBD1|TRBJ1-2|NA
CSALDRGNYGYTF
TGCAGCGCCCTCGACAGGGGAAACTATGGCTACACCTTC
>TRBV30|NA|TRBJ1-6|NA
CAWKDNNSPLHF
TGTGCCTGGAAGGATAATAATTCACCCCTCCACTTT
>TRBV10-3|NA|TRBJ2-3|NA
CANAPGATDTQYF
TGTGCCAACGCTCCGGGAGCCACAGATACGCAGTATTTT
>TRBV3-1/TRBV3-2|TRBD2|TRBJ2-1|NA
CASSLPGTSGRGEQFF
TGTGCCAGCAGCCTCCCCGGGACTAGCGGGAGAGGGGAGCAGTTCTTC
>TRBV27|TRBD1|TRBJ1-2|NA
CASRNDAAGGGGYTF
TGTGCCAGCAGAAACGACGCGGCAGGGGGAGGTGGCTACACCTTC
>TRBV9|NA|TRBJ2-7|NA
CASSLGGIGYEQYF
TGTGCCAGCAGCCTAGGGGGGATTGGGTACGAGCAGTACTTC
>TRBV11-2|NA|TRBJ1-1|NA
CASRWRGSRSTEAFF
TGTGCCAGCAGATGGAGGGGGTCTAGGAGCACTGAAGCTTTCTTT
>TRBV4-1|NA|TRBJ2-5|NA
CASSQVGGLQETQYF
TGCGCCAGCAGCCAAGTCGGGGGATTACAAGAGACCCAGTACTTC
>TRBV19|NA|TRBJ1-2|NA
CASRDPDPFFYGYTF
TGTGCCAGCCGCGACCCCGACCCTTTCTTCTATGGCTACACCTTC
>TRBV6-2/TRBV6-3|NA|TRBJ1-2|NA
CASSYSGLNYGYTF
TGTGCCAGCAGTTACTCGGGACTGAACTATGGCTACACCTTC
>TRBV5-4|NA|TRBJ1-5|NA
CASSLGGAANQPQHF
TGTGCCAGCAGCTTGGGAGGGGCAGCAAATCAGCCCCAGCATTTT
>TRBV4-1|NA|TRBJ2-3|NA
CASSQGEVHTQYF
TGCGCCAGCAGCCAAGGGGAGGTTCATACGCAGTATTTT
>TRBV7-9|NA|TRBJ1-2|NA
CASSLGGTIYGYTF
TGTGCCAGCAGCTTAGGAGGGACGATCTATGGCTACACCTTC
>TRBV5-1|TRBD1|TRBJ2-1|NA
CASSSPGTGLASGVGNEQFF
TGCGCCAGCAGCAGTCCCGGGACAGGGCTGGCATCTGGAGTTGGCAATGAGCAGTTCTTC
>TRBV24-1|TRBD1|TRBJ1-1|NA
CATKGTGHNTEAFF
TGTGCCACCAAGGGGACAGGCCATAACACTGAAGCTTTCTTT
>TRBV4-1|TRBD1|TRBJ2-3|NA
CASSPGQGGFTDTQYF
TGCGCCAGCAGCCCCGGACAAGGGGGCTTCACAGATACGCAGTATTTT